Given below is one T cell receptor beta chain in context. Its antigen is unknown. The CDR3 contains 15 residues. Germline lookup yields CDR1 SNHLY and CDR2 FYNNEI. V was clipped by 7 bases and J by 1 base, with 15 bases between them. Nominally healthy donors provided the samples, though records likely missed some immune exposures. In the PCR, 60 Vbeta and 13 Jbeta primers were used. Clones were sequenced by immunoSEQ multiplex PCR, and TCRdb holds only the in-frame ones, with some missing. The data hold about 82,000 clones, with 65% to 85% observed a single time. These data come from a study of cytomegalovirus exposure and HLA in healthy donors. Overall study context: Previous work identified 120 million or so unique TCR beta sequences from around 200 million T cells. Points from the study as a whole: A list of roughly 180 TCR beta chains associated with cytomegalovirus was given. In an earlier analysis, in roughly 580 donors, most V segments appeared productive either ~87% or ~30% of the time.

Sequencing used PBMCs. This sequence originates from a man aged 45-65 years in good health and CMV-seronegative. The V gene is TRBV2, the J gene TRBJ2-3; TRBD1 is a possible D gene (5 bases). CDR3 bases: TGTGCCAGCAACAGTCAAGGGGTCGGCACAGATACGCAGTATTTT. It translates to CASNSQGVGTDTQYF.